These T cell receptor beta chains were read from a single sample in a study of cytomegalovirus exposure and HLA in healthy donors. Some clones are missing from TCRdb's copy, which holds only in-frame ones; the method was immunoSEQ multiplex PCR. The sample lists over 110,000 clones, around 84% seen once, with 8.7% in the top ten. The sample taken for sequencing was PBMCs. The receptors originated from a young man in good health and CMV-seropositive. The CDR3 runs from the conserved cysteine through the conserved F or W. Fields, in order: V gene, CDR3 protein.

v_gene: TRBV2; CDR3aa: CASRRQGRGYTF
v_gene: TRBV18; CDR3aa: CASSPRDSLAGSPLHF
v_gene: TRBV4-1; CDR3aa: CASSQAVNTEAFF
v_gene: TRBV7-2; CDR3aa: CASSLETGIGTQYF
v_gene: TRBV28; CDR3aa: CASSPSGTGGTFEYF
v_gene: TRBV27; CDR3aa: CASSSYSGGGRETQYF
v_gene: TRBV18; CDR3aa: CASSPGGQGYGYTF
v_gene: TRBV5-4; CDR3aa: CASSADRASSYGYTF
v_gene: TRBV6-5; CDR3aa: CASSSGTGGGRGYTF
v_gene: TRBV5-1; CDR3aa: CASTSDRVVSTGELFF
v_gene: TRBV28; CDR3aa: CASTEQRGYYGYTF
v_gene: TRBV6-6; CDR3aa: CASSTTGGGTDTQYF
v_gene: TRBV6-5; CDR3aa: CASSYDPTASQVLFF
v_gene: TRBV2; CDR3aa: CASKPAGGRVSPDTQYF
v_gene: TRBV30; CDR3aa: CAWGQGRVRKLFF
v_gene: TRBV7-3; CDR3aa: CASSQWDRGPYEQYF
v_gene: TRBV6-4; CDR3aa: CASSDSAGGRETQYF
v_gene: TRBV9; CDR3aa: CASSPDSNYGYTF
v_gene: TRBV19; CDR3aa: CASSPGLGETQYF
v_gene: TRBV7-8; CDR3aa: CASDEGGRKNTEAFF
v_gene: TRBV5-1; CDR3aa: CASSLGSGKGNTIYF
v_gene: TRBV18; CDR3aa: CASSANRGRVGSGAYEQYF
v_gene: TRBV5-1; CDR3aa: CASSLLPGLTMNTEAFF
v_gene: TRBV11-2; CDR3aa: CASSPGGQREETQYF
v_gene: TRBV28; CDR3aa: CASSLSRGGQYGYTF
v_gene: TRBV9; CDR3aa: CASSSQTGGGYEQYF
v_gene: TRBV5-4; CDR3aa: CASSSQGVREQYF
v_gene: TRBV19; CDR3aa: CASSAQQGNEQYF
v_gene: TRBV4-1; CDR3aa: CASSQAELAKNIQYF
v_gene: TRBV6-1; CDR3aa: CASSLRRDRIYEQYF
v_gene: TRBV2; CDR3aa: CASRRGTAHLGGHF
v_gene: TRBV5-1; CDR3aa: CASSFGQNQETQYF
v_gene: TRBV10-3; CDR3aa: CAISEWGVRGEPQHF
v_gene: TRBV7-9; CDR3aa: CASSVLAGSSYNEQFF
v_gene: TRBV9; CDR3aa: CASSVVPGGEAFF
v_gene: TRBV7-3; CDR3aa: CASSSGRGTEAFF
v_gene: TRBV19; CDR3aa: CASPENGDMRGNQPQHF
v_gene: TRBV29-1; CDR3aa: CSVGQGAGNEQFF
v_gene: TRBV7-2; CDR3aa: CASSLLTGNSYEQYF
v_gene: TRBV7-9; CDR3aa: CASSFGFQGYGYTF
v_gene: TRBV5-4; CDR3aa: CASRRTGEGYGYTF